Below are 5 T cell receptor beta chains sequenced from a single sample in a study of cytomegalovirus exposure and HLA in healthy donors. 13 Jbeta primers and 60 Vbeta primers were used for the PCR. Clones were sequenced by immunoSEQ multiplex PCR, and TCRdb holds only the in-frame ones, with some missing. The sample data list fewer than 70,000 clones. Sequenced sample: PBMCs. Every receptor here comes from a woman in her late teens or twenties in good health and CMV-seronegative.

The chain joins TRBV12-5 to TRBJ1-5; perhaps TRBD1 as D (6 bases). Germline V CDR1 and CDR2: LGHNT, FRNRAP. This CDR3 contains 17 residues. Trimming stripped 5 bases from V and 3 bases from J, with 20 bases between. The CDR3, as DNA: TGTGCTAGTGGTACTGACAGGTGGCTCAGTTCCAATCAGCCCCAGCATTTT. Translated, it gives CASGTDRWLSSNQPQHF.

The chain carries TRBV27 and TRBJ1-5, with D tentatively TRBD1 (6 bases). The germline V and J ends were trimmed by 3 bases and 7 bases, with 10 bases remaining between them. The germline V gene has CDR1 MNHEY and CDR2 SMNVEV (reference sequence). The CDR3 contains 13 residues. The CDR3 DNA reads TGTGCCAGCAGTTTTGGGGGCGGCCAGCCCCAGCATTTT. Amino acid sequence: CASSFGGGQPQHF.

CDR3 sequence (DNA): TGCGCCAGCAGCAGAACCATAGCGGGGTTAGAGACCCAGTACTTC. Its translation: CASSRTIAGLETQYF. V is TRBV5-1 and J is TRBJ2-5; TRBD2 agrees at 8 bases. Trimming at V came to 4 bases and at J to 4 bases, leaving 9 bases not matched to a gene. Germline CDR1 and CDR2: SGHRS and YFSETQ. The length of the CDR3 is 15 residues.

About this clone: One end of the junction is discordant with germline, which a read error may explain. The CDR3 DNA is TGCAGCGTATTGGACAGCCGTAAGGATTTT. Its translation is CSVLDSRKDF. This chain links TRBV29-1 with TRBJ1-5; tentatively, D is TRBD1 (6 bases). The CDR3 is 10 amino acids. Germline CDR1 is SQVTM and CDR2 is ANQGSEA.

This chain joins TRBV13 and TRBJ1-6; 10 nucleotides match TRBD1. Germline V CDR1 and CDR2: PRHDT, FYEKMQ (reference sequence). V gave up 5 bases and J gave up 10 bases; unmatched junction bases: 20. CDR3 length equals 19 residues. Here the CDR3 reads CASSPQPAGTGDARSPLHF. DNA of the CDR3: TGTGCCAGCAGCCCACAACCTGCGGGGACAGGGGACGCCCGGTCACCCCTCCACTTT.